The rows below give T cell receptor beta chains drawn from one sample of a study of CD8 T cells in Susac syndrome. TCRdb analysed the immunoSEQ multiplex PCR reads with MiXCR anew, one entry per CDR3 protein. The top ten hold approximately 0.11% of the sample, which has 400,000 to 550,000 distinct CDR3 sequences, approximately 89% seen once. What was sequenced was CD8+ T cells from PBMCs. Receptor source: a human donor with multiple sclerosis. Both conserved end residues are part of each CDR3. D genes are given only for firm matches. Expanded clones are given a class, and other clones once, few, many or no size at all.

clone_size,d_call,j_call,v_call,cdr3_nt,cdr3_aa
.,TRBD1,TRBJ1-4,TRBV4-2,TGTGCCAGCCGCGCCTTGCCGGGACAGGGAGCGCAAAGGTCGGGATATAATGAAAAACTGTTTTTT,CASRALPGQGAQRSGYNEKLFF
.,.,TRBJ1-4,TRBV6-5,TGTGCCAGCAGTTACTCGATGCAGGCCGAAAAACTGTTTTTT,CASSYSMQAEKLFF
.,.,TRBJ1-2,TRBV5-1,TGCGCCAGCAGCTTGGAGTGGGCTTCTGGGCGGACCTATGGCTACACCTTC,CASSLEWASGRTYGYTF
.,TRBD1,TRBJ2-7,TRBV20-1,TGCAGTGCAAGTCGACAGGGTCTCTCCTACGAGCAGTACTTC,CSASRQGLSYEQYF
.,TRBD2,TRBJ2-1,TRBV12-3/TRBV12-4,TGTGCCAGCAGTTTAGCGGAGGAAGCGGGACCCGATAGCGATGAGCAGTTCTTC,CASSLAEEAGPDSDEQFF
.,TRBD1,TRBJ2-5,TRBV10-3,TGTGCCATCAGTGAGTTAACGGACAGGGGGGAGACCCAGTACTTC,CAISELTDRGETQYF
once,.,TRBJ2-3,TRBV10-3,TGTGCCATCAGTGAGTCTTTTCGGGAAAACACAGATACGCAGTATTTT,CAISESFRENTDTQYF
.,.,TRBJ2-7,TRBV6-1,TGTGCCAGCAGTGAATACCCGGGAAAGATATACGAGCAGTACTTC,CASSEYPGKIYEQYF
few,.,TRBJ1-6,TRBV27,TGTGCCAGCAGTTTGGGGACCAATTCACCCCTCCACTTT,CASSLGTNSPLHF
.,TRBD1,TRBJ2-1,TRBV19,TGTGCCAGTAGTATAGTACTAGTCAGGGGGTATGAGCAGTTCTTC,CASSIVLVRGYEQFF
.,.,TRBJ1-1,TRBV14,TGTGCCAGCGGAGGGGAAGTGAACACTGAAGCTTTCTTT,CASGGEVNTEAFF
.,.,TRBJ2-7,TRBV27,TGTGCCAGCAGTTTTAGCGGGGACAGCTCCTACGAGCAGTACTTC,CASSFSGDSSYEQYF
.,TRBD2,TRBJ2-3,TRBV27,TGTGCCAGCAGCAAGTGGACTAGCAGCACAGATACGCAGTATTTT,CASSKWTSSTDTQYF
.,TRBD1,TRBJ2-7,TRBV10-3,TGTGCCATCAGTGAAGTGGGGGACAGGGGAATTTACGAGCAGTACTTC,CAISEVGDRGIYEQYF
.,.,TRBJ1-1,TRBV6-6,TGTGCCAGCAGTCCTAATCAGGGCGGCACTGAAGCTTTCTTT,CASSPNQGGTEAFF
.,TRBD1,TRBJ2-7,TRBV4-1,TGCGCCAGCAGTCGTATGACAGGGGGCTCCTACGAGCAGTACTTC,CASSRMTGGSYEQYF
.,.,TRBJ2-5,TRBV27,TGTGCCAGCAGTTTTTACGGCCAAGAGACCCAGTACTTC,CASSFYGQETQYF
.,.,TRBJ2-3,TRBV30,TGTGCCTGGAGTTACACAGCTAGCACAGATACGCAGTATTTT,CAWSYTASTDTQYF
.,TRBD1,TRBJ2-5,TRBV29-1,TGCAGCGTGGGGGTAGGACAGGGTCAAGAGACCCAGTACTTC,CSVGVGQGQETQYF
.,.,TRBJ1-1,TRBV27,TGTGCCAGCAGTATAGTTGAAGGAAACACTGAAGCTTTCTTT,CASSIVEGNTEAFF
.,.,TRBJ2-1,TRBV6-5,TGTGCCAGCAGTTACTCTCACGGTAATGAGCAGTTCTTC,CASSYSHGNEQFF
.,.,TRBJ1-2,TRBV30,TGTGCCTGGAGACAGGATGTTAGCTACACCTTC,CAWRQDVSYTF
.,.,TRBJ1-5,TRBV28,TGTGCCAGCAGTTTCGGGGACGGCTGGCCCCAGCATTTT,CASSFGDGWPQHF
few,.,TRBJ1-2,TRBV7-2,TGTGCCAGCAGCTTAGGTTGGGTGGATGGCTACACCTTC,CASSLGWVDGYTF
.,.,TRBJ1-3,TRBV3-1,TGTGCCAGCAGCCAAGGGGTCCTCTCTGGAAACACCATATATTTT,CASSQGVLSGNTIYF
.,TRBD1,TRBJ2-2,TRBV3-1,TGTGCCAGCAGCCAAACCCCAGGGGGCTTGGGCGGGGAGCTGTTTTTT,CASSQTPGGLGGELFF
.,TRBD2,TRBJ2-1,TRBV29-1,TGCAGCGTTGCCCACTTCAGCGGGAGAAGCGAGAATGAGCAGTTCTTC,CSVAHFSGRSENEQFF
.,TRBD1,TRBJ2-7,TRBV30,TGTGCCTGGAGTGGGGTGTGGCAGGGGGCCTACGAGCAGTACTTC,CAWSGVWQGAYEQYF